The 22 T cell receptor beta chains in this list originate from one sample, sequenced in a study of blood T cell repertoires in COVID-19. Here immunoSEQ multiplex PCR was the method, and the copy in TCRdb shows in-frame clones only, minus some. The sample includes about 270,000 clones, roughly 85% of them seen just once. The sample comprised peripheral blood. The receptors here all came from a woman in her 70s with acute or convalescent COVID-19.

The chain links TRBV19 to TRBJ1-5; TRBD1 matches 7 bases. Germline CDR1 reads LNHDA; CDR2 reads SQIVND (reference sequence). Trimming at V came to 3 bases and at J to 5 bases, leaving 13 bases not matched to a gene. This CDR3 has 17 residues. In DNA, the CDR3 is TGTGCCAGTAGTATGGGGGGAGGACAGGATCGCGATCAGCCCCAGCATTTT. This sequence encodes CASSMGGGQDRDQPQHF.

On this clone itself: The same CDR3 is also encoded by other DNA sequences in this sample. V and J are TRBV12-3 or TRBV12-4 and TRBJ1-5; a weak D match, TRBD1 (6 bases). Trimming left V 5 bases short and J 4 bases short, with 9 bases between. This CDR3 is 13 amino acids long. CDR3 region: CASSLQGNQPQHF. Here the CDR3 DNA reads TGTGCCAGCAGTCTCCAGGGGAATCAGCCCCAGCATTTT.

CDR3 protein: CASSQDGGGRSPLHF. The CDR3, as DNA: TGCGCCAGCAGCCAAGATGGGGGGGGGCGATCACCCCTCCACTTT. This sequence joins TRBV4-1 and TRBJ1-6, with a weak D call TRBD1 (6 bases). Trimming cost V 0 bases and J 10 bases, with 13 bases left between them. CDR1 MGHRA and CDR2 YSYEKL come from the germline V gene. The CDR3 is made up of 15 amino acids.

The CDR3 DNA is TGTGCCAGCAGCTTAGAACAGAACAATGAGCAGTTCTTC. Its protein is CASSLEQNNEQFF. V and J are TRBV11-3 and TRBJ2-1; D not certain. This CDR3 has 13 amino acids. Trimming took off 0 bases at V and 5 bases at J, with 5 bases between the two ends. CDR1 is SGHNT, CDR2 YENEEA, per germline.

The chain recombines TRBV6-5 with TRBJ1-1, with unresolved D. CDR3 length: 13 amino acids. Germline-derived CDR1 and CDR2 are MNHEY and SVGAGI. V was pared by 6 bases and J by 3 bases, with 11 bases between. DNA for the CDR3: TGTGCCAGCAGGTCCTATCTGGACACTGAAGCTTTCTTT. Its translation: CASRSYLDTEAFF.

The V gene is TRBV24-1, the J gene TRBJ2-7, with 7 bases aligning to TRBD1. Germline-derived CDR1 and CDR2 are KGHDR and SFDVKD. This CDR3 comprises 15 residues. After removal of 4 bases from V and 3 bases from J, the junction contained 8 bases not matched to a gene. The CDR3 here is CATSDHGQAIYEQYF. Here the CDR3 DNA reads TGTGCCACCAGTGACCACGGACAGGCGATCTACGAGCAGTACTTC.

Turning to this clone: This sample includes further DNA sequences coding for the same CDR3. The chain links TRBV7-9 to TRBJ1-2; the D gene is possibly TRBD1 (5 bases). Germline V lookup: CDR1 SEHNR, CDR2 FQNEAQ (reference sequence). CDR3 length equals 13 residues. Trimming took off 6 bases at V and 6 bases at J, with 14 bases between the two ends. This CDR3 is CASSSQGIDGYTF. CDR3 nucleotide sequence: TGTGCCAGCAGTTCTCAGGGTATAGATGGCTACACCTTC.

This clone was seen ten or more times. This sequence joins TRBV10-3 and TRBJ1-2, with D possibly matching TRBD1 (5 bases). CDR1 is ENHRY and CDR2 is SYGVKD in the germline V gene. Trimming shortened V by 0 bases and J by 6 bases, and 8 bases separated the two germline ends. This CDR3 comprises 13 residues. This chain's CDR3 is CAISESIGDGYTF. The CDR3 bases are TGTGCCATCAGTGAGTCGATAGGGGATGGCTACACCTTC.

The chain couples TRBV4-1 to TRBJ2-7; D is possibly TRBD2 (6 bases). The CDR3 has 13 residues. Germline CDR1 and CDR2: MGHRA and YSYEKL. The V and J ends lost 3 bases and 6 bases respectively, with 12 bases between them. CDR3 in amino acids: CASSQRLGVEQYF. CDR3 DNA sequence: TGCGCCAGCAGCCAGAGACTAGGGGTCGAGCAGTACTTC.

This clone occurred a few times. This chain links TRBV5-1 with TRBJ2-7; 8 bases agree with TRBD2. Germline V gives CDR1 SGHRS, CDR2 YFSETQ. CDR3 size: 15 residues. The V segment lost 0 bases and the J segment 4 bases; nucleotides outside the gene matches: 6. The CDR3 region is CASSLDTAGGYEQYF. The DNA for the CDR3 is TGCGCCAGCAGCTTGGACACGGCGGGAGGATACGAGCAGTACTTC.

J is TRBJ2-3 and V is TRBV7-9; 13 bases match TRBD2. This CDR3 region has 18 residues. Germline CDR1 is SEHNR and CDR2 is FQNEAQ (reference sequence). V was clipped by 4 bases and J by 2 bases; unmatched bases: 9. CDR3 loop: CASSSLAGGPRLTDTQYF. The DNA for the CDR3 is TGTGCCAGCAGCTCACTAGCGGGGGGGCCCCGCCTCACAGATACGCAGTATTTT.

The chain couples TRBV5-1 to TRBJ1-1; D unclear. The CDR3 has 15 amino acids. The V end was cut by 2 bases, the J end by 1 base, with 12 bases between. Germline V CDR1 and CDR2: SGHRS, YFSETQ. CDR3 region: CASSFGGRPNTEAFF. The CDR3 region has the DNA TGCGCCAGCAGCTTCGGAGGTCGACCGAACACTGAAGCTTTCTTT.

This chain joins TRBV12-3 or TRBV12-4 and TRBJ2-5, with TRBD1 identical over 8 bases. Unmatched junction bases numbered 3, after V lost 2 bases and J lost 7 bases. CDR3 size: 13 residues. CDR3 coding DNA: TGTGCCAGCAGTTTATCCACAGGGGGGACCCAGTACTTC. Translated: CASSLSTGGTQYF.

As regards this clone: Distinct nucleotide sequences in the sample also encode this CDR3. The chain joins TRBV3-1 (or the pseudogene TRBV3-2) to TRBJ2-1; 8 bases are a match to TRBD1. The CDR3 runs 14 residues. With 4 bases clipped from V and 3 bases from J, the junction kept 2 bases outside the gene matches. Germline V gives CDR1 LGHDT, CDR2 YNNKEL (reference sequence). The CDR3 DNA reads TGTGCCAGCAGCCGACAGGGGCTCTACAATGAGCAGTTCTTC. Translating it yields CASSRQGLYNEQFF.

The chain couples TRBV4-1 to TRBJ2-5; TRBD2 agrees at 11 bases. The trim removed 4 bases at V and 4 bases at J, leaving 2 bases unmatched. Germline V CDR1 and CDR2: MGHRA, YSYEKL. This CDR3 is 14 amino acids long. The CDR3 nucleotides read TGCGCCAGCAGCCTTAGCGGGGGGGCAGAGACCCAGTACTTC. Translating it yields CASSLSGGAETQYF.

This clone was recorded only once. The CDR3 is CASSYSEGTQYF. The CDR3 DNA is TGTGCCAGCAGTTATTCTGAGGGCACGCAGTACTTC. V gene TRBV6-6 combines with J gene TRBJ2-7; maybe TRBD2 (5 bases). Germline V gene sequence: CDR1 MNHNY, CDR2 SVGAGI (reference sequence). Trimming removed 3 bases from V and 9 bases from J, with 12 bases in between. The length of the CDR3 is 12 residues.

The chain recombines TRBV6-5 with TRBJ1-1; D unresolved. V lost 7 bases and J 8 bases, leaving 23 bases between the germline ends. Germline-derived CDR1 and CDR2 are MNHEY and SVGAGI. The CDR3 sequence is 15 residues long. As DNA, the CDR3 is TGTGCCAGCATCCCGAAGCGGGCAGGCAGCAACGAAGCTTTCTTT. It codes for CASIPKRAGSNEAFF.

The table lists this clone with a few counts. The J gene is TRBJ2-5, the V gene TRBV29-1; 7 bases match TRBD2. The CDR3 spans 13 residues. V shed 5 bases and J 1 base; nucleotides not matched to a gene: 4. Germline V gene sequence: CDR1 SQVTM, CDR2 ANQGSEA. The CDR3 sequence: CSVLWGGQETQYF. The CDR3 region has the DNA TGCAGCGTTTTGTGGGGGGGCCAAGAGACCCAGTACTTC.

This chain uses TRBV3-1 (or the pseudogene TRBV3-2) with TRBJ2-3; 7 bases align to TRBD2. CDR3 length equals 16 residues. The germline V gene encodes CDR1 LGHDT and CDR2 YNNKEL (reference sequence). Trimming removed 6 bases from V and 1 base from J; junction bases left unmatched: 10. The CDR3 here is CASRRGREDRTDTQYF. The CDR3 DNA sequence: TGTGCCAGCAGGAGAGGCCGGGAGGATCGCACAGATACGCAGTATTTT.

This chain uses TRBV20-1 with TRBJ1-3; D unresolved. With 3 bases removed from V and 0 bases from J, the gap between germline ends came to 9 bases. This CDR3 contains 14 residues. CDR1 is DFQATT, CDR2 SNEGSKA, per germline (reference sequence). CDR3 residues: CSASVSSSGNTIYF. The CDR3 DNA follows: TGCAGTGCTAGTGTCTCCAGCTCTGGAAACACCATATATTTT.

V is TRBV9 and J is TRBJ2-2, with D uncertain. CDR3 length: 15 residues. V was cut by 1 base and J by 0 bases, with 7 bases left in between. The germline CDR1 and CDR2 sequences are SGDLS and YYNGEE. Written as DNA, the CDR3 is TGTGCCAGCAGCGTATTAGGAGCGAACACCGGGGAGCTGTTTTTT. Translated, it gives CASSVLGANTGELFF.

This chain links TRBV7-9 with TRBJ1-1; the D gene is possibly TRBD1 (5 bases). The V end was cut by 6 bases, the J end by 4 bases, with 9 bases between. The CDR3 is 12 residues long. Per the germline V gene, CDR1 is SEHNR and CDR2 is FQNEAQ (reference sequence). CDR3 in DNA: TGTGCCAGCAGAGGGGTGAGCACTGAAGCTTTCTTT. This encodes CASRGVSTEAFF.